This T cell receptor (beta chain) was profiled in a study of OX40 agonist ivuxolimab in advanced cancers. Whole-study context: At doses from 0.01 to 10 mg/kg, patients were given intravenous ivuxolimab every 2 weeks.

Concerning this clone: Its target is not known.

The CDR3 is 13 amino acids. CDR1 and CDR2 (germline): MNHEY, SMNVEV (reference sequence). The junction had 7 bases not matched to a gene; V was cut back by 6 bases and J by 7 bases. The timepoints at which blood was sampled were baseline, cycle 4 day 1, and cycle 7 day 1. Broader study findings: Determination of antigen specificity was not performed for the expanded peripheral T cells.

Here immunoSEQ multiplex PCR was the method, and the copy in TCRdb shows in-frame clones only, minus some. The sample lists more than 70,000 clones; approximately 80% were seen once. Sequences were derived from CD4+ or CD8+ T cells sorted from blood, sampled in a trial of the OX40 agonist ivuxolimab. The rearrangement uses TRBV27 and TRBJ1-2; TRBD1 agrees at 8 bases. The receptor's source is an adult with an advanced solid tumor such as melanoma, head and neck, liver or kidney cancer. In nucleotides, the CDR3 is TGTGCCAGCAGACCGACAGGGGTACGTGGCTACACCTTC. Amino acids: CASRPTGVRGYTF.